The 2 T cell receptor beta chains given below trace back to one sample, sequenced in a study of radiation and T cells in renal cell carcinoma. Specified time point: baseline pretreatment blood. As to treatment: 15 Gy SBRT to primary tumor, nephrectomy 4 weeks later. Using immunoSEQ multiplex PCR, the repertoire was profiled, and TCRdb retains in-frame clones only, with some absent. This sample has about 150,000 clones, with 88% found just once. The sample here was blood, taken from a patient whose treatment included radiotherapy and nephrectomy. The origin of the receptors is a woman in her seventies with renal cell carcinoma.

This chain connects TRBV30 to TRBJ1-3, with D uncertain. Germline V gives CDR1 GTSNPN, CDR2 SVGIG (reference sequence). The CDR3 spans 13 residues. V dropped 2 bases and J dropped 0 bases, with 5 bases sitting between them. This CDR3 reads CAWSSSSGNTIYF. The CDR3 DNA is TGTGCCTGGAGTTCCAGCTCTGGAAACACCATATATTTT. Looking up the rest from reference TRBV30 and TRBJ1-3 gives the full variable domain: SQTIHQWPATLVQPVGSPLSLECTVEGTSNPNLYWYRQAAGRGLQLLFYSVGIGQISSEVPQNLSASRPQDRQFILSSKKLLLSDSGFYLCAWSSSSGNTIYFGEGSWLTVV.

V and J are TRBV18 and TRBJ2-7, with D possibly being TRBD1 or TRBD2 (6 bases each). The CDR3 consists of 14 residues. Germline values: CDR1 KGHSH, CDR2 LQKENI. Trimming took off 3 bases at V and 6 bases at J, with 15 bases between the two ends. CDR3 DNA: TGTGCCAGCTCACCTTGGGGGGCGCAACGCGAGCAGTACTTC. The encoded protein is CASSPWGAQREQYF.